A selection of T cell receptor beta chains follows, all from one sample in a study of blood T cell repertoires in COVID-19. Measured with immunoSEQ multiplex PCR; TCRdb has only the in-frame clones, and not every one. The top ten hold 2.6% of the sample, which has about 300,000 clones, roughly 86% seen once. The material sequenced was PBMCs or T cells enriched from blood (not recorded which). All receptors come from a woman in her late teens or twenties who had recovered from COVID-19. Both conserved end residues are part of each CDR3. D genes are given only for firm matches. Part of the rows lack a size; the others show once, few, many or a class for expanded clones.

>-|TRBJ1-1|TRBV27|-
CASSLMPGHNTEAFF
TGTGCCAGCAGTTTAATGCCGGGACACAACACTGAAGCTTTCTTT
>-|TRBJ1-2|TRBV4-1|-
CASSQDPSSSYTF
TGCGCCAGCAGCCAAGATCCGTCGAGCTCCTACACCTTC
>TRBD1|TRBJ2-7|TRBV10-1|-
CASSEMQGAYEQYF
TGCGCCAGCAGTGAGATGCAGGGGGCCTACGAGCAGTACTTC
>TRBD1|TRBJ2-2|TRBV9|-
CASSLKTGGRTGELFF
TGTGCCAGCAGCCTTAAAACAGGGGGGAGGACCGGGGAGCTGTTTTTT
>-|TRBJ2-7|TRBV9|-
CASSVVTGKEQYF
TGTGCCAGCAGCGTAGTAACAGGGAAGGAGCAGTACTTC
>TRBD1|TRBJ2-7|TRBV7-8|-
CASSLGTGTYEQYF
TGTGCCAGCAGCTTAGGGACAGGGACCTACGAGCAGTACTTC
>-|TRBJ1-3|TRBV4-1|once
CASSQGSREGSSGNTIYF
TGCGCCAGCAGCCAAGGTTCTCGGGAGGGGAGCTCTGGAAACACCATATATTTT
>-|TRBJ1-3|TRBV24-1|-
CATSESGYAGNTIYF
TGTGCCACCAGTGAGTCAGGGTATGCTGGAAACACCATATATTTT
>TRBD1|TRBJ2-5|TRBV5-6|-
CASSLKGQGSTQYF
TGTGCCAGCAGCTTGAAGGGACAGGGGTCGACCCAGTACTTC
>-|TRBJ2-5|TRBV12-3/TRBV12-4|-
CASSPTSQETQYF
TGTGCCAGCAGCCCGACTAGCCAAGAGACCCAGTACTTC
>-|TRBJ2-1|TRBV21-1|once
CASSIGTSGRSSYNEQFF
TGTGCCAGCAGCATCGGGACTAGCGGGAGGTCTTCCTACAATGAGCAGTTCTTC
>-|TRBJ2-5|TRBV6-5|-
CASRLQGYQETQYF
TGTGCCAGCAGGCTACAGGGTTACCAAGAGACCCAGTACTTC
>TRBD1|TRBJ1-4|TRBV11-2|-
CASSFRGRDEKLFF
TGTGCCAGCAGCTTCAGGGGGCGGGATGAAAAACTGTTTTTT
>-|TRBJ2-1|TRBV7-9|-
CASSPPRNLAEQFF
TGTGCCAGCAGCCCACCGCGGAATTTGGCTGAGCAGTTCTTC
>-|TRBJ1-6|TRBV7-9|-
CASSTGSAHSPLHF
TGTGCCAGCAGTACCGGGTCCGCGCATTCACCCCTCCACTTT
>TRBD2|TRBJ2-3|TRBV27|-
CASTNPGLAGVTDTQYF
TGTGCCAGCACCAACCCGGGACTAGCGGGAGTCACAGATACGCAGTATTTT
>-|TRBJ1-2|TRBV2|-
CASRNRVDYGYTF
TGTGCCAGCAGAAACAGGGTAGACTATGGCTACACCTTC
>-|TRBJ2-2|TRBV19|-
CASSFEGGFGELFF
TGTGCCAGTAGTTTCGAAGGGGGTTTCGGGGAGCTGTTTTTT
>-|TRBJ2-5|TRBV4-1|-
CASSQELVAETQYF
TGCGCCAGCAGCCAAGAACTAGTAGCAGAGACCCAGTACTTC
>-|TRBJ2-7|TRBV25-1|-
CASSEQGPYEQYF
TGTGCCAGCAGTGAACAGGGGCCCTACGAGCAGTACTTC
>TRBD1|TRBJ1-2|TRBV7-9|-
CASSLEGGRYTF
TGTGCCAGCAGCTTAGAAGGGGGCCGCTACACCTTC
>-|TRBJ1-2|TRBV3-1/TRBV3-2|-
CASSQAGDNYGYTF
TGTGCCAGCAGCCAAGCCGGGGATAACTATGGCTACACCTTC
>TRBD1|TRBJ2-3|TRBV6-5|-
CASGRGQGLSDTQYF
TGTGCCAGCGGACGTGGACAGGGGTTGTCAGATACGCAGTATTTT
>-|TRBJ1-1|TRBV7-8|-
CASSLRMAELNTEAFF
TGTGCCAGCAGCTTAAGAATGGCAGAATTGAACACTGAAGCTTTCTTT
>-|TRBJ1-1|TRBV7-2|-
CASSGRTVNTEAFF
TGTGCCAGCAGCGGACGGACAGTGAACACTGAAGCTTTCTTT
>TRBD2|TRBJ2-2|TRBV30|-
CALGRQGGTGELFF
TGTGCCTTGGGTCGGCAGGGAGGGACCGGGGAGCTGTTTTTT
>-|TRBJ1-1|TRBV5-1|-
CASSGTRFRENTEAFF
TGCGCCAGCAGCGGAACCCGATTCAGGGAGAACACTGAAGCTTTCTTT
>TRBD2|TRBJ2-3|TRBV19|-
CASSQAAGGQSTDTQYF
TGTGCCAGTAGTCAGGCAGCGGGGGGCCAGAGCACAGATACGCAGTATTTT
>-|TRBJ2-2|TRBV3-1/TRBV3-2|-
CASSDLQGIGELFF
TGTGCCAGCAGTGACCTACAGGGAATCGGGGAGCTGTTTTTT
>TRBD1|TRBJ1-2|TRBV30|-
CAWRYGTGDGYTF
TGTGCCTGGAGGTACGGGACAGGGGATGGCTACACCTTC
>TRBD1|TRBJ1-1|TRBV19|-
CASGRDRGQNTEAFF
TGTGCCAGTGGGAGGGACAGGGGCCAGAACACTGAAGCTTTCTTT
>TRBD1|TRBJ1-5|TRBV7-3|-
CASSSHYRDRGYSNQPQHF
TGTGCCAGCAGCTCCCACTACCGGGACAGGGGTTATAGCAATCAGCCCCAGCATTTT
>-|TRBJ2-1|TRBV5-6|-
CASSILVFWEQFF
TGTGCCAGCAGTATTCTAGTTTTCTGGGAGCAGTTCTTC
>-|TRBJ2-7|TRBV28|-
CASSQGTTYEQYF
TGTGCCAGCAGTCAAGGGACAACCTACGAGCAGTACTTC
>-|TRBJ2-1|TRBV25-1|few
CASSDRREREQFF
TGTGCCAGCAGTGATAGACGGGAGCGGGAGCAGTTCTTC
>TRBD1|TRBJ2-5|TRBV29-1|-
CSVEVVEDRAETQYF
TGCAGCGTTGAAGTTGTCGAGGACAGGGCAGAGACCCAGTACTTC
>TRBD2|TRBJ2-1|TRBV7-3|-
CASSPGLAGYNEQFF
TGTGCCAGCAGTCCGGGACTAGCGGGTTACAATGAGCAGTTCTTC
>-|TRBJ2-5|TRBV4-1|-
CASSQDGLAEETQYF
TGCGCCAGCAGCCAAGATGGCCTAGCTGAGGAGACCCAGTACTTC
>-|TRBJ2-6|TRBV5-1|-
CASSAETSSGANVLTF
TGCGCCAGCAGCGCAGAAACATCCTCTGGGGCCAACGTCCTGACTTTC
>-|TRBJ1-1|TRBV2|-
CASSTWGVNTEAFF
TGTGCCAGCAGTACCTGGGGAGTGAACACTGAAGCTTTCTTT
>TRBD1|TRBJ2-7|TRBV5-4|-
CASTAGQGLEQYF
TGTGCCAGCACCGCGGGACAGGGGCTCGAGCAGTACTTC
>-|TRBJ1-5|TRBV19|once
CASSIGGGRFPYNQPQHF
TGTGCCAGTAGTATAGGCGGGGGGCGCTTCCCCTATAATCAGCCCCAGCATTTT